Here is one T cell receptor (beta chain) with its context. Its antigen remains unknown. This sample was taken from a study of cytomegalovirus exposure and HLA in healthy donors. With 60 Vbeta and 13 Jbeta primers, the PCR was carried out. Method: immunoSEQ multiplex PCR; TCRdb's copy keeps in-frame clones and lacks some. Of under 110,000 clones detected, more than 65% appear once; the ten largest clones hold 0.65% to 0.85%. V lost 3 bases and J lost 1; bases outside the gene matches: 3. The CDR3 is 14 residues long. Germline V gene sequence: CDR1 GTSNPN, CDR2 SVGIG (reference sequence). Findings of the study overall: Roughly even sequencing depth across donors was the assumption behind the presence/absence analyses.

The sequencing input was PBMCs. The chain employs TRBV30 and TRBJ1-2, with 9 bases that match TRBD1. The TCR was taken from a boy younger than 18 in good health and CMV-seronegative. Here the CDR3 reads CAWSPDRGNYGYTF. CDR3 coding DNA: TGTGCCTGGAGCCCGGACAGGGGTAACTATGGCTACACCTTC.